This T cell receptor (beta chain) emerged from a study of persistence of HIV-infected CD4 T cells. At the level of the study: CD4+ T cells responding to CMV or HIV-1 Gag were isolated. Study-wide points: CMV- and Gag-responding cells had lower TCRbeta richness than CD3/CD28-responding cells.

Cells were stimulated with CMV-infected fibroblast lysates at 8 to 10 ug/mL. CD40L/CD69 double-negative CD45RO-high memory CD4+ T cells were collected. Donors had CD4+ T cell counts above 400 cells/uL and were CMV-seropositive. In the case of this clone: Its cognate antigen is unknown.

The libraries were made with immunoSEQ version 4 in survey mode. This table comes from immunoSEQ multiplex PCR, and its TCRdb copy is limited to in-frame clones, with some not included. The sample holds tens of thousands of clones, around 80% seen once. This CDR3 is 13 amino acids long. CDR1 and CDR2 from the germline V gene are SNHLY and FYNNEI. The V and J ends lost 7 bases and 4 bases respectively, with 11 bases between them. The starting material was CD4+ T cells sorted from PBMCs after roughly 20-hour stimulation, obtained from a patient who received antiretroviral therapy. V and J are TRBV2 and TRBJ1-5; D uncertain. The receptor was derived from an adult man with HIV who was CMV-seropositive. Here the CDR3 DNA reads TGTGCCAGCAATACAGCCACTAATCAGCCCCAGCATTTT. This translates into CASNTATNQPQHF.